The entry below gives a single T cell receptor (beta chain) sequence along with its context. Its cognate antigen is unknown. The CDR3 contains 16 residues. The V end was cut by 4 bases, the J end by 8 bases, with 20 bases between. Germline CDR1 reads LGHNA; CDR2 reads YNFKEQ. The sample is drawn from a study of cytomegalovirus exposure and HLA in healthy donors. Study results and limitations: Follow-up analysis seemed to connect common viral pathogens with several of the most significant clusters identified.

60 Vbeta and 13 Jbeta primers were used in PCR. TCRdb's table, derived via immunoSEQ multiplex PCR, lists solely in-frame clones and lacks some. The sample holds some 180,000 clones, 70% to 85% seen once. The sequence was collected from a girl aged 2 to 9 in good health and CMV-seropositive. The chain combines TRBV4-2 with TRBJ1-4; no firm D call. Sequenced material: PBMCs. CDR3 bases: TGTGCCAGCAGCCTCACTCAGCGTCTGGCGTCCGAAAAACTGTTTTTT. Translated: CASSLTQRLASEKLFF.